These T cell receptor beta chains were read from a single sample in a study of T cell responses to AZD1222 COVID-19 vaccine. Sequencing was performed with immunoSEQ multiplex PCR; in TCRdb, only in-frame clones are kept and a portion is missing. The repertoire includes 110,000 or so clones, approximately 86% of them detected once, and around 17% sits in the top ten. This specimen was peripheral blood, taken 28 days after the second AZD1222 dose. These receptors came from an adult who received the AZD1222 COVID-19 vaccine. Each CDR3 is given with its conserved first and last residue. A D gene is named only where the DNA matches it firmly. Part of the rows lack a size; the others show once, few, many or a class for expanded clones.

d_call	j_call	clone_size	v_call	cdr3_nt	cdr3_aa
-	TRBJ1-1	-	TRBV19	TGTGCCAGTAGTATGATTGGGGACACTGAAGCTTTCTTT	CASSMIGDTEAFF
TRBD2	TRBJ2-5	-	TRBV18	TGTGCCAGCTCACCAGGACTAGACCAAGAGACCCAGTACTTC	CASSPGLDQETQYF
TRBD1	TRBJ2-3	-	TRBV5-1	TGCGCCAGCAGCTCCGGGACAGGGGGCAATCTGGGGTCGCAGTATTTT	CASSSGTGGNLGSQYF
-	TRBJ2-3	-	TRBV5-5	TGTGCCAGCTACGTTCCCACAGATACGCAGTATTTT	CASYVPTDTQYF
-	TRBJ1-1	-	TRBV18	TGTGCCAGCTCACCGGATGGAGACACTGAAGCTTTCTTT	CASSPDGDTEAFF
-	TRBJ1-4	once	TRBV4-1	TGCGCCAGCAGCGAGGAAGAAAAACTGTTTTTT	CASSEEEKLFF
-	TRBJ1-1	-	TRBV7-6	TGTGCCAGCAGCTTATGGGGGAACACTGAAGCTTTCTTT	CASSLWGNTEAFF
-	TRBJ1-2	-	TRBV18	TGTGCCAGCTCACCGATAAAGCAGGCTAACCATGGCTACACCTTC	CASSPIKQANHGYTF
-	TRBJ2-5	-	TRBV3-1/TRBV3-2	TGTGCCAGCAGCCAAGATTGGAACAGCCTGACCCAGTACTTC	CASSQDWNSLTQYF
-	TRBJ2-1	-	TRBV5-4	TGTGCCAGCAGCAACCGGGACTCCCACAATGAGCAGTTCTTC	CASSNRDSHNEQFF
TRBD1	TRBJ1-4	once	TRBV12-3/TRBV12-4	TGTGCCAGCACCCCCCCGACAGGGGGCATTCTGTTTTTT	CASTPPTGGILFF
-	TRBJ1-2	once	TRBV28	TGTGCCAGCAGTTTATGGGCGGAGGGAGGCTACACCTTC	CASSLWAEGGYTF
-	TRBJ1-3	-	TRBV4-1	TGCGCCAGCAGCCAGTTTCGGGATGTAGCTGGAAACACCATATATTTT	CASSQFRDVAGNTIYF
-	TRBJ1-5	-	TRBV28	TGTGCCAGCAGTTTATCGGGGGCTGGACAGCCCCAGCATTTT	CASSLSGAGQPQHF
-	TRBJ2-6	once	TRBV29-1	TGCAGCGTTGTCCTCGGAATATCCGGGGTCTCTGGGGCCAACGTCCTGACTTTC	CSVVLGISGVSGANVLTF
TRBD1	TRBJ2-1	-	TRBV2	TGTGCCAGCAAATGGGACAGCTACAATGAGCAGTTCTTC	CASKWDSYNEQFF
TRBD2	TRBJ2-1	once	TRBV7-9	TGTGCCAGCAGGAACCCGACTAGCGGGGGCGTGCAGTTCTTC	CASRNPTSGGVQFF
-	TRBJ1-1	-	TRBV20-1	TGCAGTGCCCCAGGGGACCCAAAAGCTTTCTTT	CSAPGDPKAFF
TRBD2	TRBJ2-1	-	TRBV5-1	TGCGCCAGCAGCGGGACTAGCGGGAGAGAGGGTGGTAATGAGCAGTTCTTC	CASSGTSGREGGNEQFF
-	TRBJ2-7	-	TRBV7-2	TGTGCCAGCAGCCTAAAGGACAGCTCCTACGAGCAGTACTTC	CASSLKDSSYEQYF
-	TRBJ2-3	-	TRBV6-5	TGTGCCAGCAGTTACTCGGGGGGTTGGATCGATACGCAGTATTTT	CASSYSGGWIDTQYF
TRBD2	TRBJ2-5	-	TRBV6-1	TGTGCCAGCAGTGAGGTGGTAGCGGGAGAGACCCAGTACTTC	CASSEVVAGETQYF
-	TRBJ2-1	-	TRBV11-2	TGTGCCAGCAGCCCTACAAGGGAGTGGGAGCAGTTCTTC	CASSPTREWEQFF
TRBD2	TRBJ2-4	few	TRBV3-1/TRBV3-2	TGTGCCAGCAGCGGTCGACTAGCGGGGGGCGCGAAACTAGCCAAAAACATTCAGTACTTC	CASSGRLAGGAKLAKNIQYF
-	TRBJ2-5	-	TRBV7-9	TGTGCCAGCAGCCAAGACTTTGGCGAGACCCAGTACTTC	CASSQDFGETQYF
-	TRBJ2-1	once	TRBV20-1	TGCAGTGCTAGCAACAAGGGAGGACAGTTCTTC	CSASNKGGQFF
TRBD1	TRBJ1-5	few	TRBV18	TGTGCCAGCTCACCACCGAACAGGGGATATCAGCCCCAGCATTTT	CASSPPNRGYQPQHF
TRBD1	TRBJ1-6	-	TRBV10-3	TGTGCCATCAGGAGGGGACAGGATGGGGTTTATAATTCACCCCTCCACTTT	CAIRRGQDGVYNSPLHF
-	TRBJ1-6	-	TRBV11-2	TGTGCCAGCAGCTTAGGGGGGGCGCGGGGATCACCCCTCCACTTT	CASSLGGARGSPLHF
TRBD1	TRBJ2-5	-	TRBV7-2	TGTGCCAGCAGCCGGGACAGTGAGAGGATAGAGACCCAGTACTTC	CASSRDSERIETQYF
-	TRBJ1-1	-	TRBV29-1	TGCAGCGTTGGGGGGGCACGGACTGAAGCTTTCTTT	CSVGGARTEAFF
TRBD1	TRBJ2-1	-	TRBV9	TGTGCCAGCAGCGGAATACAGGGGTACAATGAGCAGTTCTTC	CASSGIQGYNEQFF
-	TRBJ2-7	-	TRBV5-6	TGTGCCAGCAGCTTTCTCTACGAGCAGTACTTC	CASSFLYEQYF
TRBD1	TRBJ1-2	-	TRBV3-1/TRBV3-2	TGTGCCAGCAGCCAAGTATTGACAGGGGGAGGCTACACCTTC	CASSQVLTGGGYTF
-	TRBJ2-7	-	TRBV7-9	TGTGCCAGCAGCCTCGGTCCGCAGGCCCCTTACGAGCAGTACTTC	CASSLGPQAPYEQYF
-	TRBJ2-7	-	TRBV4-3	TGCGCCAGCAGCCAAGACCCCGGAAACTACGAGCAGTACTTC	CASSQDPGNYEQYF
-	TRBJ1-5	once	TRBV6-5	TGTGCCAGCGCCCCACACAGCAATCAGCCCCAGCATTTT	CASAPHSNQPQHF
TRBD1	TRBJ1-1	few	TRBV28	TGTGCCAGCAGTAACACAGGGGGCGATTTCTTGGACACTGAAGCTTTCTTT	CASSNTGGDFLDTEAFF
TRBD2	TRBJ2-1	-	TRBV5-1	TGCGCCAGCAGCTTTTCCCCCGGGAGGGCCCGTGGTGAGCAGTTCTTC	CASSFSPGRARGEQFF
-	TRBJ1-1	once	TRBV30	TGTGCCTGGAAAATTGGCTATGAAGCTTTCTTT	CAWKIGYEAFF
TRBD2	TRBJ2-5	-	TRBV5-4	TGTGCCAGCAGCTTGGGCCAGCTGCCGGGAGGGGAGACCCAGTACTTC	CASSLGQLPGGETQYF
TRBD2	TRBJ2-5	-	TRBV7-7	TGTGCCAGCAGGTATAGACTAGCACAAGAAGAGACCCAGTACTTC	CASRYRLAQEETQYF
TRBD2	TRBJ2-1	-	TRBV7-3	TGTGCCAGCAGCTCCGCGGGGGGGCGAAGGAATGAGCAGTTCTTC	CASSSAGGRRNEQFF
-	TRBJ1-2	-	TRBV5-1	TGCGCCAGCAGCTTGGAAGGGGCATCAGGAGTCTACCGGGCCAACCGGAACTATGGCTACACCTTC	CASSLEGASGVYRANRNYGYTF
-	TRBJ1-2	-	TRBV28	TGTGCCAGCACCCTAGGGGGGGTTCAGTTGGGTGGCTACACCTTC	CASTLGGVQLGGYTF
TRBD1	TRBJ2-7	once	TRBV28	TGTGCCAGCAGTTCTTATTTAGTTTGGTCAGGGGGCTTTCCGGGGGAGCAGTACTTC	CASSSYLVWSGGFPGEQYF
TRBD2	TRBJ2-3	-	TRBV7-2	TGTGCCAGCAGCTTAGATGGCGGGAGGGTCACAGATACGCAGTATTTT	CASSLDGGRVTDTQYF
-	TRBJ1-2	-	TRBV2	TGTGCCAGCAGTCCCGACAGACGGAACTATGGCTACACCTTC	CASSPDRRNYGYTF
-	TRBJ2-4	once	TRBV5-4	TGTGCCAGCAGCTTGGGGGTTGGGGGGACCAAAAACATTCAGTACTTC	CASSLGVGGTKNIQYF
-	TRBJ2-7	-	TRBV18	TGTGCCAGCTCACCGGGACCGTCCTCCTACGAGCAGTACTTC	CASSPGPSSYEQYF
-	TRBJ1-1	once	TRBV28	TGTGCCAGCAGTTTATTCGGGAGGACGGGTTCGCACACTGAAGCTTTCTTT	CASSLFGRTGSHTEAFF
-	TRBJ1-1	-	TRBV5-6	TGTGCCAGCAGCTTGTTGAGGGGGGGCACTGAAGCTTTCTTT	CASSLLRGGTEAFF
-	TRBJ1-1	few	TRBV27	TGTGCCAGCAGTCCAGTGGGGGGGCACACTGAAGCTTTCTTT	CASSPVGGHTEAFF
TRBD1	TRBJ1-5	-	TRBV3-1/TRBV3-2	TGTGCCAGCAGCCGACAGGGGCCGGATCAGCCCCAGCATTTT	CASSRQGPDQPQHF
TRBD1	TRBJ2-7	-	TRBV6-5	TGTGCCAGCAGGCCACAGGGGGTCGGCTACGAGCAGTACTTC	CASRPQGVGYEQYF
TRBD2	TRBJ2-5	-	TRBV2	TGTGCCAGCAGCCCCGGGACTAGCGGGACCCAGTACTTC	CASSPGTSGTQYF
TRBD2	TRBJ2-1	-	TRBV18	TGTGCCAGCTCACCGGCGGGAGGTCCCTCCTACAATGAGCAGTTCTTC	CASSPAGGPSYNEQFF
-	TRBJ2-2	-	TRBV29-1	TGCAGCGTTCTAGGGGAAGCCGGGGAGCTGTTTTTT	CSVLGEAGELFF